The 26 T cell receptor beta chains below all came from one sample that was sequenced in a study of T cell responses to AZD1222 COVID-19 vaccine. This table comes from immunoSEQ multiplex PCR, and its TCRdb copy is limited to in-frame clones, with some not included. The data show fewer than 200,000 clones, with 85% to 95% seen just once and approximately 1.4% held by the top ten. Sequenced material: peripheral blood, taken on day 0 of AZD1222 vaccination. The source is an adult in good health.

This clone has just one count. The chain recombines TRBV4-1 with TRBJ2-7, with D maybe TRBD1 (5 bases). CDR3 length equals 14 residues. Germline V gene sequence: CDR1 MGHRA, CDR2 YSYEKL. The V and J ends lost 0 bases and 2 bases respectively, with 8 bases between them. CDR3 DNA sequence: TGCGCCAGCAGCCAAGAGGGGCAGACCTACGAGCAGTACTTC. Translated, it gives CASSQEGQTYEQYF.

The sample holds a few counts of this clone. The chain recombines TRBV7-8 with TRBJ1-1; D not certain. The CDR3 runs 13 residues. Trimming removed 1 base at V and 3 bases at J, with 6 bases between. Germline lookup yields CDR1 SGHVS and CDR2 FQNEAQ. CDR3 sequence: CASSLGVDTEAFF. CDR3 nucleotide sequence: TGTGCCAGCAGCTTAGGGGTGGACACTGAAGCTTTCTTT.

This chain joins TRBV3-1 (or the pseudogene TRBV3-2) and TRBJ1-2, with D unresolved. The germline gives CDR1 LGHDT, CDR2 YNNKEL (reference sequence). There are 16 residues in the CDR3. With 0 bases removed from V and 4 bases from J, the gap between germline ends came to 15 bases. CDR3 in amino acids: CASSQDAFTPIYGYTF. The CDR3 DNA reads as TGTGCCAGCAGCCAAGATGCCTTCACCCCGATCTATGGCTACACCTTC.

V and J are TRBV10-3 and TRBJ2-2; maybe TRBD1 (5 bases). There are 15 residues in the CDR3. Trimming removed 2 bases from V and 6 bases from J, with 13 bases in between. The germline gives CDR1 ENHRY, CDR2 SYGVKD. This CDR3 is CAISEVREYAGELFF. The CDR3 DNA sequence: TGTGCCATCAGTGAGGTCAGGGAATATGCCGGGGAGCTGTTTTTT.

The gene calls are TRBV7-3 and TRBJ2-1; 11 nucleotides agree with TRBD1. The CDR3 runs to 14 residues. Germline assignment: CDR1 SGHTA and CDR2 FQGTGA. V shed 4 bases, J shed 7 bases, and the junction held 3 bases outside the gene matches. CDR3 region: CASSSGQGANEQFF. CDR3 DNA: TGTGCCAGCAGCTCCGGACAGGGGGCAAATGAGCAGTTCTTC.

The chain recombines TRBV9 with TRBJ1-3, with 10 bases fitting TRBD1. This CDR3 is built from 15 residues. V lost 5 bases, J lost 3 bases, and 5 bases stayed unmatched. Germline CDR1 SGDLS, CDR2 YYNGEE. The CDR3 region is CASSLGQGGGNTIYF. The CDR3 DNA is TGTGCCAGCAGTCTAGGACAGGGGGGTGGAAACACCATATATTTT.

The chain combines TRBV28 with TRBJ1-2, with D hard to call. CDR3 length: 14 amino acids. Trimming took off 1 base at V and 4 bases at J, with 10 bases between the two ends. Per the germline V gene, CDR1 is MDHEN and CDR2 is SYDVKM. Here the CDR3 reads CASSLSGGIYGYTF. CDR3 DNA: TGTGCCAGCAGTTTATCTGGCGGCATCTATGGCTACACCTTC.

J is TRBJ2-5 and V is TRBV29-1; D perhaps matches TRBD2 (5 bases). The germline CDR1 and CDR2 sequences are SQVTM and ANQGSEA. Trimming removed 4 bases from V and 3 bases from J, with 6 bases in between. There are 11 residues in the CDR3. The CDR3 bases are TGCAGCGTTGTGAGGGAAGAGACCCAGTACTTC. It encodes CSVVREETQYF.

The V call is TRBV19, the J call TRBJ1-1; TRBD1 matches at 7 bases. The V and J ends lost 8 bases and 5 bases, in that order; junction bases with no gene match: 8. The germline CDR1 and CDR2 sequences are LNHDA and SQIVND (reference sequence). This CDR3 has 13 amino acids. The CDR3 spells CASGLRGDTEAFF. CDR3 DNA: TGTGCCAGTGGCCTCAGGGGGGATACTGAAGCTTTCTTT.

V and J are TRBV4-3 and TRBJ1-1; no definite D call. V gave up 0 bases and J gave up 1 base, with 12 bases separating them. The length of the CDR3 is 16 residues. The germline V gene encodes CDR1 LGHNA and CDR2 YSLEER. CDR3: CASSQDGEGSNTEAFF. DNA of the CDR3: TGCGCCAGCAGCCAAGATGGGGAGGGCTCGAACACTGAAGCTTTCTTT.

V usage is TRBV4-1 and J usage is TRBJ2-3; 8 bases map to TRBD1. There are 17 residues in the CDR3. Germline V gene data show CDR1 as MGHRA and CDR2 as YSYEKL. J was trimmed by 1 base and V by 4 bases; bases with no gene match: 10. The CDR3 DNA follows: TGCGCCAGCAGCCCGCCTGTTACAGGGGGGCGCACAGATACGCAGTATTTT. Amino acid sequence: CASSPPVTGGRTDTQYF.

Comment on this clone: The same CDR3 can be traced to other DNA sequences in this sample. This chain connects TRBV28 to TRBJ1-5; D unresolved. The germline V gene has CDR1 MDHEN and CDR2 SYDVKM. Deletions cut 2 bases from V and 6 bases from J, with 2 bases between. CDR3 length equals 11 residues. The CDR3 sequence is CASSLGQPQHF. CDR3 coding DNA: TGTGCCAGCAGTTTAGGTCAGCCCCAGCATTTT.

The chain carries TRBV2 and TRBJ1-6, with TRBD1 identical over 7 bases. Per germline, CDR1 SNHLY and CDR2 FYNNEI. The CDR3 is made up of 15 amino acids. J gave up 7 bases and V 7 bases, and 10 bases lay outside the gene matches. The CDR3 DNA sequence: TGTGCCAGCACAACTAACAGGGGATTGAATTCACCCCTCCACTTT. Translation: CASTTNRGLNSPLHF.

The chain couples TRBV6-5 to TRBJ1-1; maybe TRBD1 (5 bases). Germline CDR1 reads MNHEY; CDR2 reads SVGAGI. V dropped 2 bases and J dropped 1 base, with 11 bases sitting between them. This CDR3 has 15 amino acids. The CDR3 DNA reads TGTGCCAGCAGTTACGTCGGGGCCCCGAACACTGAAGCTTTCTTT. Amino acid sequence: CASSYVGAPNTEAFF.

The CDR3 bases are TGTGCCAGCAGATCGGACAGGGGCGCCCAGCATTTT. This translates into CASRSDRGAQHF. The chain carries TRBV12-3 or TRBV12-4 and TRBJ1-5; 9 bases are shared with TRBD1. CDR3 length: 12 amino acids. Germline trimming cut 6 bases from V and 11 bases from J; bases unmatched to any gene: 5.

On this clone: This same CDR3 is encoded by further DNA sequences in the sample. This sequence joins TRBV19 and TRBJ1-5; 7 positions match TRBD1. Germline V gene lookup returns CDR1 LNHDA and CDR2 SQIVND (reference sequence). Trimming cost V 5 bases and J 0 bases; bases outside gene matches: 7. This CDR3 is 16 amino acids long. The CDR3 loop is CASSPRQGNSNQPQHF. DNA for the CDR3: TGTGCCAGTAGTCCAAGACAGGGTAATAGCAATCAGCCCCAGCATTTT.

The gene calls are TRBV3-1 (or the pseudogene TRBV3-2) and TRBJ1-2; D remains ambiguous. The V and J ends lost 0 bases and 8 bases respectively, with 19 bases between them. The CDR3 contains 16 residues. CDR1 is LGHDT, CDR2 YNNKEL, per germline (reference sequence). CDR3 sequence: CASSQETGAYLSGYTF. CDR3 bases: TGTGCCAGCAGCCAAGAAACTGGAGCTTACCTGTCAGGCTACACCTTC.

The chain combines TRBV18 with TRBJ1-1, with D maybe TRBD1 (6 bases). In germline, CDR1 is KGHSH, CDR2 LQKENI. Trimming stripped 4 bases from V and 1 base from J, with 10 bases between. The length of the CDR3 is 14 residues. The CDR3 region has the DNA TGTGCCAGCTCACTGGACAGCCAGAACACTGAAGCTTTCTTT. It specifies CASSLDSQNTEAFF.

This chain's CDR3 is CASSSQNAYEQYF. The CDR3 region has the DNA TGTGCCAGCAGCTCGCAGAACGCCTACGAGCAGTACTTC. This chain uses TRBV5-6 with TRBJ2-7, with D unresolved. CDR3 size: 13 residues. V shed 3 bases and J shed 2 bases, with 9 bases lying between them. Germline V gene sequence: CDR1 SGHDT, CDR2 YYEEEE.

V usage is TRBV6-5 and J usage is TRBJ1-1, with 8 bases aligning to TRBD1. Trimming cost V 0 bases and J 1 base; bases outside gene matches: 4. There are 16 residues in the CDR3. The germline gives CDR1 MNHEY, CDR2 SVGAGI. The CDR3 sequence: CASSYSRTGPNTEAFF. CDR3 sequence (DNA): TGTGCCAGCAGTTACTCGAGGACAGGGCCGAACACTGAAGCTTTCTTT.

The J gene is TRBJ2-7, the V gene TRBV5-5, with D unresolved. The V end lost 4 bases, the J end lost 2 bases, and 4 bases lay between the germline ends. Germline V gives CDR1 SGHKS, CDR2 YYEKEE (reference sequence). The CDR3 runs 11 residues. CDR3 sequence reads: CASSRTYEQYF. The DNA for the CDR3 is TGTGCCAGCAGCCGGACCTACGAGCAGTACTTC.

This chain uses TRBV15 with TRBJ2-7; D ambiguous. Deletions cut 0 bases from V and 5 bases from J, with 14 bases between. The CDR3 is 15 residues long. Germline V gene lookup returns CDR1 LNHNV and CDR2 YYDKDF (reference sequence). The CDR3 region has the DNA TGTGCCACCAGCAGAGATTTGGCGCTGGCGCACGAGCAGTACTTC. Protein sequence: CATSRDLALAHEQYF.

The V gene is TRBV7-6, the J gene TRBJ1-1; D is possibly TRBD1 (6 bases). Germline V gene lookup returns CDR1 SGHVS and CDR2 FNYEAQ. V was cut by 3 bases and J by 2 bases, with 25 bases left in between. The CDR3 loop spans 19 amino acids. The CDR3 DNA reads as TGTGCCAGCAGCTTTTCTTTGGGGCAGTCGGGACACTTAAACACTGAAGCTTTCTTT. It yields the protein CASSFSLGQSGHLNTEAFF.

The chain combines TRBV6-5 with TRBJ1-1, with TRBD1 matching 7 bases. Trimming at V came to 4 bases and at J to 1 base, leaving 3 bases not matched to a gene. CDR3 length: 14 amino acids. Germline V CDR1 and CDR2: MNHEY, SVGAGI. CDR3 amino acids: CASSLPGGNTEAFF. The DNA of the CDR3 is TGTGCCAGCAGTTTACCAGGGGGGAACACTGAAGCTTTCTTT.

The chain joins TRBV19 to TRBJ1-6; D unclear. V was pared by 6 bases and J by 9 bases, with 12 bases between. This CDR3 has 13 amino acids. Germline CDR1 and CDR2: LNHDA and SQIVND (reference sequence). CDR3 nucleotide sequence: TGTGCCAGTAGAGATATATCCGGTTCACCCCTCCACTTT. Amino acid sequence: CASRDISGSPLHF.

The chain uses TRBV5-6 and TRBJ2-7; 10 bases agree with TRBD1. Germline CDR1 SGHDT, CDR2 YYEEEE. V lost 4 bases to trimming and J lost 3 bases; unmatched junction nucleotides: 4. The CDR3 has 14 amino acids. CDR3 sequence: CASSPGTGVYEQYF. The CDR3 DNA is TGTGCCAGCAGCCCTGGGACAGGGGTCTACGAGCAGTACTTC.